The 21 T cell receptor beta chains listed next were all sequenced from one sample in a study of shared clonotypes between healthy human individuals (dated by TCRdb to the early 2020s). The library was produced with the immunoSEQ multiplex PCR assay. In TCRdb, the immuneACCESS table is reduced to in-frame sequences with V and J assigned. These tables do not hold every clone; where another copy was compared, an unresolved V gene accounts for under half, and the others remain unexplained. For this sample there are about 2,100,000 clones; about 92% appear just once. Of the sample, 1.5% to 2% is held by the ten largest clones. CD8 naive samples were CD45RO-negative cells positively selected for CCR7, giving a CD45RA+CCR7+ population that excluded TemRA cells. Sequencing input: naive CD8+ T cells from PBMCs. This specimen's cell subset or site label, interpreted: CD45RA+CCR7+. The receptors come from a man aged 18 to 30 in good health. Some clones in this sample may be carry-over from other donors' samples.

The chain links TRBV7-2 to TRBJ1-2, with TRBD1 matching 7 bases. The ends lost 2 bases at V and 4 bases at J; junction bases unmatched: 7. Germline V gene sequence: CDR1 SGHTA, CDR2 FQGNSA. This CDR3 has 15 amino acids. In DNA, the CDR3 is TGTGCCAGCAGCTTACTTACTCGGGACAGCTATGGCTACACCTTC. It yields the protein CASSLLTRDSYGYTF.

About this clone itself: At the DNA level, this CDR3 is encoded by other sequences in the same sample as well. J is TRBJ2-7 and V is TRBV5-1, with D possibly being TRBD1 (6 bases). Germline loops: CDR1 SGHRS, CDR2 YFSETQ. The CDR3 is 14 residues long. V was pared by 1 base and J by 2 bases, with 10 bases between. The CDR3 region is CASSLSRGPYEQYF. For the CDR3, the DNA is TGCGCCAGCAGCTTGAGCAGGGGACCCTACGAGCAGTACTTC.

About this clone: The identical CDR3 is also encoded by other nucleotide sequences in the sample. V is TRBV27 and J is TRBJ2-7; TRBD1 matches 8 bases. J lost 2 bases, V lost 2 bases, and 2 bases had no gene match. The V gene's germline CDR1 is MNHEY and CDR2 SMNVEV (reference sequence). The CDR3 spans 14 residues. CDR3 in amino acids: CASSLEQGAYEQYF. CDR3 DNA sequence: TGTGCCAGCAGTTTAGAACAGGGGGCCTACGAGCAGTACTTC.

The gene calls are TRBV10-3 and TRBJ1-2; D unresolved. The length of the CDR3 is 17 residues. The V end lost 0 bases, the J end lost 4 bases, and 18 bases lay between the germline ends. Germline assignment: CDR1 ENHRY and CDR2 SYGVKD. The CDR3 loop reads CAISESPGSPYLYGYTF. The CDR3, as DNA: TGTGCCATCAGTGAGTCGCCGGGCAGTCCTTACCTCTATGGCTACACCTTC.

The chain employs TRBV9 and TRBJ2-2; D may correspond to TRBD1 or TRBD2 (6 bases each). V was pared by 3 bases and J by 4 bases, with 10 bases between. The V gene's germline CDR1 is SGDLS and CDR2 YYNGEE. The CDR3 covers 14 residues. Here the CDR3 reads CASSEGGSTGELFF. Written as DNA, the CDR3 is TGTGCCAGCAGCGAGGGGGGTAGCACCGGGGAGCTGTTTTTT.

The rearrangement joins TRBV9 to TRBJ2-2; 10 nucleotides agree with TRBD2. J gave up 4 bases and V 0 bases, and 6 bases lay outside the gene matches. Germline values: CDR1 SGDLS, CDR2 YYNGEE. The length of the CDR3 is 17 residues. The CDR3 protein is CASSVGPSGSPTGELFF. For the CDR3, the DNA is TGTGCCAGCAGCGTAGGTCCTAGCGGGAGTCCCACCGGGGAGCTGTTTTTT.

Regarding this clone: The junction differs from germline at one of its ends, possibly a read error. CDR3 nucleotide sequence: TGTGCCAGCAGTCAAGGGTCGGGGGCCGGAAACTATGGCTACACCTTC. Protein product: CASSQGSGAGNYGYTF. The chain combines TRBV14 with TRBJ1-2, with D possibly matching TRBD1 (6 bases). Germline CDR1 reads SGHDN; CDR2 reads FVKESK. The length of the CDR3 is 16 residues. Together with reference TRBV14 and TRBJ1-2, the CDR3 gives the full variable domain: EAGVTQFPSHSVIEKGQTVTLRCDPISGHDNLYWYRRVMGKEIKFLLHFVKESKQDESGMPNNRFLAERTGGTYSTLKVQPAELEDSGVYFCASSQGSGAGNYGYTFGSGTRLTVV.

As regards this clone: One junction end disagrees with the germline gene, perhaps due to a read error. CDR3 DNA sequence: TGCGCCAGCAGCCAAGATCCTCGTCTTGGGCAGCCCGGGATCTTC. Residues: CASSQDPRLGQPGIF. The chain is built from TRBV4-1 and TRBJ2-1; D possibly corresponds to TRBD2 (5 bases). Per germline, CDR1 MGHRA and CDR2 YSYEKL. This CDR3 contains 15 residues.

V and J are TRBV28 and TRBJ1-4; weak D call: TRBD1 (5 bases). Trimming removed 2 bases at V and 5 bases at J, with 12 bases between. The germline CDR1 and CDR2 sequences are MDHEN and SYDVKM. CDR3 length: 15 residues. CDR3 sequence (DNA): TGTGCCAGCAGTTTAACCGGGGGGGGGAATGAAAAACTGTTTTTT. It codes for CASSLTGGGNEKLFF. The full variable domain, with the rest looked up from reference TRBV28 and TRBJ1-4, is DVKVTQSSRYLVKRTGEKVFLECVQDMDHENMFWYRQDPGLGLRLIYFSYDVKMKEKGDIPEGYSVSREKKERFSLILESASTNQTSMYLCASSLTGGGNEKLFFGSGTQLSVL.

The J gene is TRBJ2-5, the V gene TRBV18; D is uncertain. The CDR3 is made up of 14 amino acids. CDR1 and CDR2 from the germline V gene are KGHSH and LQKENI. V was cut by 0 bases and J by 0 bases, with 5 bases left in between. The CDR3 here is CASSPPGYQETQYF. The CDR3 DNA reads as TGTGCCAGCTCACCACCCGGGTACCAAGAGACCCAGTACTTC.

The chain combines TRBV30 with TRBJ1-1; D perhaps matches TRBD1 (6 bases). The V gene lost 4 bases and the J gene lost 4 bases, with 19 bases spanning the gap. The CDR3 is made up of 15 amino acids. Germline-derived CDR1 and CDR2 are GTSNPN and SVGIG (reference sequence). The CDR3: CAWKGRGRQSTEAFF. CDR3 bases: TGTGCCTGGAAGGGCAGGGGCAGGCAAAGCACTGAAGCTTTCTTT.

This clone came up a few times. The chain links TRBV7-9 to TRBJ1-5; D unresolved. The length of the CDR3 is 13 residues. From germline, CDR1 is SEHNR and CDR2 FQNEAQ (reference sequence). Trimming pared 1 base from V and 7 bases from J, leaving 8 bases between. The CDR3 DNA reads as TGTGCCAGCAGCTTAGAGGGTTGGCAGCCCCAGCATTTT. Amino acid sequence: CASSLEGWQPQHF.

The rearrangement links TRBV4-1 to TRBJ1-2, with TRBD1 as a possible D gene (5 bases). The V end lost 4 bases, the J end lost 4 bases, and 16 bases lay between the germline ends. Germline V gene data show CDR1 as MGHRA and CDR2 as YSYEKL. The CDR3 totals 15 residues. CDR3: CASSLVDGGTYGYTF. The CDR3 DNA sequence: TGCGCCAGCAGCCTCGTCGACGGGGGAACCTATGGCTACACCTTC.

The chain couples TRBV30 to TRBJ1-4; 9 bases line up with TRBD1. CDR3 size: 14 residues. Losses at the gene ends were 4 bases for V and 11 bases for J; bases not matched to a gene: 11. The V gene's germline CDR1 is GTSNPN and CDR2 SVGIG (reference sequence). CDR3 DNA: TGTGCCTGGACTCGACCGGGACAGGGATGGAAACTGTTTTTT. Encoded protein: CAWTRPGQGWKLFF.

This clone was picked up a small number of times. The CDR3 loop reads CASSQFVGNTEAFF. The CDR3 DNA follows: TGTGCCAGCAGTCAGTTCGTGGGGAACACTGAAGCTTTCTTT. The gene calls are TRBV28 and TRBJ1-1; D not certain. The CDR3 is 14 residues long. Looked up from germline, CDR1 is MDHEN and CDR2 is SYDVKM. V was clipped by 5 bases and J by 1 base, with 11 bases between them.

The gene calls are TRBV7-2 and TRBJ2-7; 7 nucleotides match TRBD2. CDR1 and CDR2 (germline): SGHTA, FQGNSA. The CDR3 length is 16 residues. J was trimmed by 2 bases and V by 6 bases; bases with no gene match: 13. For the CDR3, the DNA is TGTGCCAGCAGGGAGCTACCTAGCGGAGAAGCCTACGAGCAGTACTTC. As protein: CASRELPSGEAYEQYF. Using reference TRBV7-2 and TRBJ2-7 for the parts outside the CDR3, the full variable domain is GAGVSQSPSNKVTEKGKDVELRCDPISGHTALYWYRQSLGQGLEFLIYFQGNSAPDKSGLPSDRFSAERTGGSVSTLTIQRTQQEDSAVYLCASRELPSGEAYEQYFGPGTRLTVT.

A single count supports this clone. V usage is TRBV7-9 and J usage is TRBJ1-2, with unresolved D. The CDR3 contains 14 residues. CDR1 SEHNR and CDR2 FQNEAQ come from the germline V gene (reference sequence). V gave up 7 bases and J gave up 4 bases, with 16 bases separating them. The CDR3 sequence: CASTPRVASYGYTF. The DNA for the CDR3 is TGTGCCAGCACCCCGCGGGTGGCCAGCTATGGCTACACCTTC. Full variable domain (outside the CDR3, taken from reference TRBV7-9 and TRBJ1-2): DTGVSQNPRHKITKRGQNVTFRCDPISEHNRLYWYRQTLGQGPEFLTYFQNEAQLEKSRLLSDRFSAERPKGSFSTLEIQRTEQGDSAMYLCASTPRVASYGYTFGSGTRLTVV.

This rearrangement joins TRBV28 to TRBJ2-3, with a tentative D call TRBD1 (5 bases). Germline loops: CDR1 MDHEN, CDR2 SYDVKM. The CDR3 has 16 amino acids. The ends were cut back, 5 bases at V and 0 bases at J, with 15 bases in the middle. Here the CDR3 DNA reads TGTGCCAGCAGTCTAACACAGGACACTAGCACAGATACGCAGTATTTT. Amino acids: CASSLTQDTSTDTQYF. The variable domain in full, with the rest retrieved from reference TRBV28 and TRBJ2-3, is DVKVTQSSRYLVKRTGEKVFLECVQDMDHENMFWYRQDPGLGLRLIYFSYDVKMKEKGDIPEGYSVSREKKERFSLILESASTNQTSMYLCASSLTQDTSTDTQYFGPGTRLTVL.

The chain has TRBV28 and TRBJ1-1; D is unclear. Germline assignment: CDR1 MDHEN and CDR2 SYDVKM. V was pared by 7 bases and J by 8 bases, with 14 bases between. The CDR3 spans 12 residues. This CDR3 is CASNMDLGEAFF. As DNA, the CDR3 is TGTGCCAGCAACATGGACCTGGGGGAAGCTTTCTTT.

This chain joins TRBV7-8 and TRBJ2-7; D remains unclear. CDR1 is SGHVS, CDR2 FQNEAQ, per germline. This CDR3 spans 14 amino acids. Trimming removed 5 bases from V and 2 bases from J, with 13 bases in between. The CDR3 nucleotides are TGTGCCAGCAGCGAAGTCGTCCCAACCTACGAGCAGTACTTC. This encodes CASSEVVPTYEQYF.

As for this clone: Other DNA sequences in this specimen translate into the identical CDR3. J is TRBJ1-2 and V is TRBV7-9; D remains ambiguous. The CDR3 runs to 14 residues. V was cut by 1 base and J by 0 bases, with 6 bases left in between. Germline loops: CDR1 SEHNR, CDR2 FQNEAQ (reference sequence). This CDR3 is CASSLGDSNYGYTF. CDR3 nucleotides: TGTGCCAGCAGCTTAGGGGATTCTAACTATGGCTACACCTTC. Full variable domain (missing parts from reference TRBV7-9 and TRBJ1-2): DTGVSQNPRHKITKRGQNVTFRCDPISEHNRLYWYRQTLGQGPEFLTYFQNEAQLEKSRLLSDRFSAERPKGSFSTLEIQRTEQGDSAMYLCASSLGDSNYGYTFGSGTRLTVV.